This T cell receptor beta chain was found in a study of blood T cell repertoires in COVID-19. Across the study: Sites in the United States, Italy and Spain provided acute and convalescent COVID-19 samples. Sample material is recorded as cDNA or gDNA derived from T cells, B-cell-depleted T cells, or PBMCs.

Per the authors' pipeline: Counts of nucleated cells, estimated from reference gene primer amplification, were obtained. The data were produced by immunoSEQ multiplex PCR, yet TCRdb's version contains in-frame clones alone and is incomplete. Clonal size and the V and J genes are those of that table, whereas D and trimming came from the DNA. Among about 350,000 clones listed, about 92% were seen once. Enrollment of patients from Seattle took place during active infection, with longitudinal follow-up. The sequenced material came from peripheral blood. This TCR came from a woman between 55 and 75 years old with COVID-19, enrolled during active disease.

This CDR3 is CASSKDREEGIQYF. CDR3 nucleotides: TGCGCCAGCAGCAAGGACAGGGAAGAGGGCATTCAGTACTTC. This chain connects TRBV5-1 to TRBJ2-4; 8 nucleotides agree with TRBD1. The length of the CDR3 is 14 residues. V shed 4 bases and J 9 bases; nucleotides not matched to a gene: 9. Germline V gives CDR1 SGHRS, CDR2 YFSETQ.